This TCR beta chain comes out of a study of T cell repertoires in cytomegalovirus infection (dated by TCRdb to between 2018 and 2021). A note on the overall study: Because public TCR beta signatures pointed to carriage of CMV infection together with the matching HLA type, the HLA type of each donor mattered for the analysis.

This clonotype was seen ten or more times. Its cognate antigen has yet to be identified. The record has no base qualities; no much larger clone is one base away. This sample was sequenced with an Illumina HiSeq 1500. TCRdb trimmed the raw reads at Q25, called clones with MiXCR and kept productive beta chains. Here each entry gathers all rows of one CDR3 protein and keeps the most common genes and DNA. The sample table contains just under 300,000 distinct CDR3 sequences; only one count was recorded for about a tenth of them. The ten largest clones take up around 2.5% of the sample. Points the paper makes about the study in general: In both this cohort and an independent cohort of some 380 donors, the cumulative frequency of public TCR beta family members distinguished carriers of CMV infection plus the relevant HLA type. The ex vivo response was dominated by HLA-C-restricted CMV-specific TCR beta clonotypes, which also provided the single most frequent clonotype in two of eight donors.

Its CDR3 holds 13 amino acids, cysteine through phenylalanine. Only the CDR3 DNA stays, 39 bases, in frame from base 1. The germline V gene sets CDR1 to SNHLY and CDR2 to FYNNEI. V is cut by 3 bases and J by 6 bases, and the space between the germline ends is 8 bases. Sequences were obtained from PBMCs. The clonotype originates from a human donor in good health (CMV status not recorded). Some clones in this sample may be carry-over from other donors' samples. The rearranged chain carries TRBV2 and TRBJ2-2; the D gene cannot be resolved reliably. The CDR3 protein sequence reads: CASSDQLAGELFF. The DNA sequence follows: TGTGCCAGCAGTGACCAATTGGCCGGGGAGCTGTTTTTT.